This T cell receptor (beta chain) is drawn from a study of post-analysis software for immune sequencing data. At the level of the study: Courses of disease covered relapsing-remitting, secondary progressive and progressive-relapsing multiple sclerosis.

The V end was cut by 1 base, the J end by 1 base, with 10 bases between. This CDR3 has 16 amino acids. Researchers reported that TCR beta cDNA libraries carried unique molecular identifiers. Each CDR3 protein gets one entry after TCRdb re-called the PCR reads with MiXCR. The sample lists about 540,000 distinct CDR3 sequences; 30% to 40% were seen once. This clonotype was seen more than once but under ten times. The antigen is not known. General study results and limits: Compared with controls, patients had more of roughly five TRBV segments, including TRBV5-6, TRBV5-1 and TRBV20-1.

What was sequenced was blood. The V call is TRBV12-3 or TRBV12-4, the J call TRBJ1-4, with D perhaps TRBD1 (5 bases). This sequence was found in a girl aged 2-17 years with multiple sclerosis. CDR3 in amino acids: CASSLGDSRTNEKLFF. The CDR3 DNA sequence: TGTGCCAGCAGTTTAGGCGACAGCCGAACTAATGAAAAACTGTTTTTT.